A single sample gave rise to the 6 T cell receptor beta chains below, sequenced in a study of cytomegalovirus exposure and HLA in healthy donors. In the PCR, 60 Vbeta and 13 Jbeta primers were used. TCRdb's table, derived via immunoSEQ multiplex PCR, lists solely in-frame clones and lacks some. The sample holds more than 95,000 clones, approximately 80% seen once. Input material: PBMCs. These TCRs come from a young man in good health and CMV-seropositive.

This rearrangement joins TRBV28 to TRBJ1-5; D gene uncertain. Trimming took off 6 bases at V and 1 base at J, with 10 bases between the two ends. In germline, CDR1 is MDHEN, CDR2 SYDVKM. The CDR3 has 14 residues. The CDR3 sequence is CASRAAGSNQPQHF. CDR3 nucleotide sequence: TGTGCCAGCAGGGCGGCCGGGAGCAATCAGCCCCAGCATTTT.

This clone occurred a few times. The rearrangement uses TRBV10-2 and TRBJ2-7, with 10 positions matching TRBD1. This CDR3 spans 13 amino acids. Trimming removed 7 bases from V and 5 bases from J; junction bases left unmatched: 5. The V gene's germline CDR1 is WSHSY and CDR2 SAAADI. The DNA for the CDR3 is TGCGCCAGCATCCGGGACAGGGGCCACGAGCAGTACTTC. This sequence encodes CASIRDRGHEQYF.

This chain links TRBV10-2 with TRBJ1-4, with D uncertain. From germline, CDR1 is WSHSY and CDR2 SAAADI. The CDR3 consists of 15 residues. With 8 bases removed from V and 4 bases from J, the gap between germline ends came to 17 bases. The CDR3 DNA reads as TGCGCCAGCCTAGCCCTAGAGGCAGGTAATGAAAAACTGTTTTTT. It specifies CASLALEAGNEKLFF.

This clone was recorded only once. V is TRBV5-4 and J is TRBJ1-2; D perhaps matches TRBD1 (6 bases). V was cut by 9 bases and J by 8 bases, with 20 bases left in between. The CDR3 runs to 13 residues. CDR1 and CDR2 (germline): SGHNT, YYREEE (reference sequence). The CDR3 spells CATTRQASGGYTF. The CDR3 DNA reads TGTGCCACCACACGACAGGCATCAGGGGGCTACACCTTC. The full variable domain, its missing parts supplied by reference TRBV5-4 and TRBJ1-2, is ETGVTQSPTHLIKTRGQQVTLRCSSQSGHNTVSWYQQALGQGPQFIFQYYREEENGRGNFPPRFSGLQFPNYSSELNVNALELDDSALYLCATTRQASGGYTFGSGTRLTVV.

The chain carries TRBV11-3 and TRBJ2-5, with TRBD1 as a possible D gene (8 bases). Germline V gene sequence: CDR1 SGHNT, CDR2 YENEEA. CDR3 length: 16 residues. The ends were cut back, 4 bases at V and 4 bases at J, with 19 bases in the middle. The CDR3 loop reads CASSSDGQGGTETQYF. As DNA, the CDR3 is TGTGCCAGCAGCTCAGACGGACAGGGAGGGACAGAGACCCAGTACTTC.

The chain uses TRBV5-1 and TRBJ1-1; the D is unclear. Germline values: CDR1 SGHRS, CDR2 YFSETQ. CDR3 length: 14 amino acids. With 0 bases removed from V and 1 base from J, the gap between germline ends came to 7 bases. As DNA, the CDR3 is TGCGCCAGCAGCTTGGCCTCAGGGAACACTGAAGCTTTCTTT. Translation gives CASSLASGNTEAFF.